This record covers a single T cell receptor beta chain. The data derive from a study of cytomegalovirus exposure and HLA in healthy donors. 13 Jbeta primers and 60 Vbeta primers were used for the PCR. The repertoire was sequenced with immunoSEQ multiplex PCR; TCRdb's copy has only in-frame clones and lacks some. The data contain 95,000 to 110,000 clones, roughly 77% of them singletons. V was pared by 3 bases and J by 5 bases, with 14 bases between. In germline, CDR1 is SGHRS, CDR2 YFSETQ. This CDR3 spans 15 amino acids. This clonotype originated in a woman younger than 30 in good health and CMV-seropositive. Sequencing used PBMCs. The V gene is TRBV5-1, the J gene TRBJ2-2, with TRBD1 as a possible D gene (6 bases). This chain's CDR3 is CASSSTGTGTGELFF. The CDR3 nucleotides read TGCGCCAGCAGCTCTACAGGGACGGGGACCGGGGAGCTGTTTTTT.